Below, 8 T cell receptor beta chains from the same sample are listed, as sequenced in a study of memory CD4+ T cells and cytomegalovirus serostatus. The sort gate was single viable CD3+CD4+CD8-CD45RO+ cells for memory CD4+ T cells. Measured with immunoSEQ multiplex PCR; TCRdb has only the in-frame clones, and not every one. The table lists 25,000 to 30,000 clones, over 70% of them singletons. Sequenced: memory CD4+ T cells from blood. The receptors shown here come from an adult in good health and CMV-seronegative.

This chain uses TRBV25-1 with TRBJ2-7, with D tentatively TRBD1 (6 bases). Germline V CDR1 and CDR2: MGHDK, SYGVNS. The V and J ends lost 3 bases and 5 bases respectively, with 20 bases between them. CDR3 size: 16 residues. The CDR3 DNA follows: TGTGCCAGCAGTGAGTTTAGGGGGTCCTTCGTAGACGAGCAGTACTTC. Its translation is CASSEFRGSFVDEQYF.

This chain connects TRBV10-3 to TRBJ2-3; D unclear. Germline CDR1 reads ENHRY; CDR2 reads SYGVKD. The CDR3 sequence is 15 residues long. V was clipped by 4 bases and J by 0 bases, with 11 bases between them. CDR3 residues: CAISASGPSTDTQYF. CDR3 bases: TGTGCCATCAGTGCTTCAGGCCCAAGCACAGATACGCAGTATTTT.

This clone was detected a few times. The V gene is TRBV6-5, the J gene TRBJ1-2; TRBD1 matches 8 bases. This CDR3 is built from 15 residues. Germline loops: CDR1 MNHEY, CDR2 SVGAGI. V dropped 5 bases and J dropped 4; count of bases not matched to a gene: 9. The CDR3 protein is CASSTPGTGVYGYTF. The CDR3 DNA sequence: TGTGCCAGCAGTACCCCCGGGACAGGCGTCTATGGCTACACCTTC.

The chain links TRBV2 to TRBJ2-1, with TRBD2 as a possible D gene (5 bases). V was cut by 5 bases and J by 7 bases, with 9 bases left in between. This CDR3 is built from 12 residues. Germline-derived CDR1 and CDR2 are SNHLY and FYNNEI. The CDR3 DNA is TGTGCCAGCAGTTACGGCGGGAATGAGCAGTTCTTC. The encoded protein is CASSYGGNEQFF. The whole variable domain, filled in from reference TRBV2 and TRBJ2-1, reads EPEVTQTPSHQVTQMGQEVILRCVPISNHLYFYWYRQILGQKVEFLVSFYNNEISEKSEIFDDQFSVERPDGSNFTLKIRSTKLEDSAMYFCASSYGGNEQFFGPGTRLTVL.

The chain links TRBV19 to TRBJ1-4; the match to TRBD1 covers 7 bases. V shed 1 base and J 6 bases; nucleotides not matched to a gene: 5. Germline lookup yields CDR1 LNHDA and CDR2 SQIVND (reference sequence). CDR3 length equals 15 residues. The CDR3 DNA follows: TGTGCCAGTAGTATAGCCCCCAGGGGGGATGAAAAACTGTTTTTT. Its translation: CASSIAPRGDEKLFF.

CDR3 loop: CASSFGLAGNRDTQYF. For the CDR3, the DNA is TGTGCCAGCAGCTTTGGACTAGCGGGGAACAGAGATACGCAGTATTTT. This chain joins TRBV28 and TRBJ2-3, with 12 bases that match TRBD2. The V and J ends lost 6 bases and 5 bases, in that order; junction bases with no gene match: 9. The CDR3 length is 16 residues. Germline V gene lookup returns CDR1 MDHEN and CDR2 SYDVKM.

V usage is TRBV10-3 and J usage is TRBJ1-1, with D maybe TRBD1 (5 bases). CDR1 ENHRY and CDR2 SYGVKD come from the germline V gene. Trimming shortened V by 3 bases and J by 8 bases, and 13 bases separated the two germline ends. This CDR3 spans 13 amino acids. In DNA form, the CDR3 reads TGTGCCATCAGTGACATCTCTGGGGGGGAAGCTTTCTTT. It encodes CAISDISGGEAFF.

The chain is built from TRBV28 and TRBJ2-3; no clear D. The CDR3 has 12 amino acids. Trimming removed 5 bases at V and 0 bases at J, with 3 bases between. From germline, CDR1 is MDHEN and CDR2 SYDVKM. CDR3 residues: CASSTSTDTQYF. The CDR3 region has the DNA TGTGCCAGCAGTACCAGCACAGATACGCAGTATTTT. The full variable domain, its missing parts supplied by reference TRBV28 and TRBJ2-3, is DVKVTQSSRYLVKRTGEKVFLECVQDMDHENMFWYRQDPGLGLRLIYFSYDVKMKEKGDIPEGYSVSREKKERFSLILESASTNQTSMYLCASSTSTDTQYFGPGTRLTVL.